The table lists the clone carrying this TCR beta chain with a few counts. This record comes from a study of blood T cell repertoires in COVID-19. Turning to the study itself: Samples came from the United States, Italy and Spain, spanning acute and convalescent COVID-19. Nucleic acid was either cDNA or gDNA, and it came from T cells, B-cell-depleted T cells, or PBMCs.

Germline loops: CDR1 SGHNT, CDR2 YENEEA. The CDR3 is made up of 15 amino acids. The V gene lost 1 base and the J gene lost 6 bases, with 15 bases spanning the gap. In the authors' workflow: Amplified reference gene primers provided the basis for estimating nucleated cell counts. TCRdb keeps only in-frame clones here, not all; method: immunoSEQ multiplex PCR. V, J and clone size derive from that table, while D and trimming were established from the DNA sequence. This table holds under 200,000 clones, nearly 90% found once. The source is a man in his fifties or sixties with active or convalescent COVID-19. This sequence joins TRBV11-3 and TRBJ2-5, with D possibly TRBD2 on 7 matching bases. Sequencing input: peripheral blood. CDR3 sequence: CASSLVAGAGQTQYF. For the CDR3, the DNA is TGTGCCAGCAGCTTAGTTGCGGGGGCAGGACAGACCCAGTACTTC.